A single sample gave rise to the 18 T cell receptor beta chains below, sequenced in a study of blood T cell repertoires in COVID-19. The table came from immunoSEQ multiplex PCR; TCRdb's copy has only in-frame clones and leaves some out. The table includes tens of thousands of clones, around four fifths detected once. The sequenced material came from peripheral blood. These receptors all come from a human donor in a cohort sampled during active COVID-19.

The chain recombines TRBV4-2 with TRBJ2-3; 10 bases fit TRBD2. This CDR3 region has 17 residues. V was pared by 0 bases and J by 5 bases, with 8 bases of the junction left unmatched. Germline CDR1 reads LGHNA; CDR2 reads YNFKEQ. CDR3 amino acids: CASSQEGAGGPRDTQYF. The CDR3 nucleotides read TGTGCCAGCAGCCAAGAGGGAGCGGGGGGGCCTCGAGATACGCAGTATTTT.

The chain carries TRBV6-4 and TRBJ2-5; 7 bases map to TRBD1. The CDR3 runs 13 residues. CDR1 and CDR2 from the germline V gene are MRHNA and SNTAGT. V was pared by 7 bases and J by 5 bases, with 7 bases of the junction left unmatched. This CDR3 is CASNPRGRETQYF. The CDR3 region has the DNA TGTGCCAGCAATCCGAGGGGGCGGGAGACCCAGTACTTC.

The J gene is TRBJ1-2, the V gene TRBV18; D ambiguous. Trimming pared 0 bases from V and 7 bases from J, leaving 12 bases between. Germline V gene lookup returns CDR1 KGHSH and CDR2 LQKENI. The CDR3 totals 14 residues. In nucleotides, the CDR3 is TGTGCCAGCTCACCACCATCGGAGGGTCGTGGCTACACCTTC. Amino acids: CASSPPSEGRGYTF.

The V and J genes are TRBV9 and TRBJ2-2; TRBD2 is a possible D gene (5 bases). Germline CDR1 and CDR2: SGDLS and YYNGEE. CDR3 size: 13 residues. The V end lost 4 bases, the J end lost 9 bases, and 13 bases lay between the germline ends. Here the CDR3 reads CASSKPAVRELFF. Written as DNA, the CDR3 is TGTGCCAGCAGCAAACCAGCGGTACGGGAGCTGTTTTTT.

This clone appeared a few times. This chain uses TRBV29-1 with TRBJ2-7; 9 nucleotides align to TRBD1. This CDR3 is 13 amino acids long. V lost 6 bases, J lost 6 bases, and 9 bases stayed unmatched. From germline, CDR1 is SQVTM and CDR2 ANQGSEA. CDR3 nucleotide sequence: TGCAGCGTCGCTCCGGGACAGGGTTTCGAGCAGTACTTC. Translated: CSVAPGQGFEQYF.

The V gene is TRBV7-8, the J gene TRBJ2-5, with D hard to call. CDR3 length: 17 amino acids. Germline values: CDR1 SGHVS, CDR2 FQNEAQ. V shed 7 bases and J shed 2 bases, with 23 bases lying between them. The CDR3 here is CASTRSRVGSEQETQYF. For the CDR3, the DNA is TGTGCCAGCACCCGGTCCCGGGTTGGTTCCGAACAAGAGACCCAGTACTTC.

The rearrangement joins TRBV6-5 to TRBJ1-1; D perhaps matches TRBD1 (5 bases). With 0 bases removed from V and 4 bases from J, the gap between germline ends came to 12 bases. Germline CDR1 reads MNHEY; CDR2 reads SVGAGI. CDR3 length: 15 amino acids. The CDR3 DNA sequence: TGTGCCAGCAGTTACTCGCGGGGCTGGGTCACTGAAGCTTTCTTT. It translates to CASSYSRGWVTEAFF.

In nucleotides, the CDR3 is TGTGCCAGCAGCTTAGGTAGCGGGGGAAAGTACGAGCAGTACTTC. Its translation: CASSLGSGGKYEQYF. This chain uses TRBV7-2 with TRBJ2-7, with 9 bases lining up with TRBD2. Germline V gene sequence: CDR1 SGHTA, CDR2 FQGNSA. Trimming took 1 base from V and 4 from J; bases not matched to a gene: 5. The CDR3 contains 15 residues.

V gene TRBV5-1 combines with J gene TRBJ1-1, with 7 bases that match TRBD1. V trimming: 0 bases; J trimming: 4 bases; junction bases outside the gene matches: 9. This CDR3 is built from 16 residues. CDR1 and CDR2 from the germline V gene are SGHRS and YFSETQ. The CDR3 DNA reads TGCGCCAGCAGCTTGGGGACTGGGACAGTGGGCACTGAAGCTTTCTTT. Its protein is CASSLGTGTVGTEAFF.

The chain combines TRBV6-5 with TRBJ2-1; weak D call: TRBD2 (6 bases). There are 16 residues in the CDR3. Germline CDR1 MNHEY, CDR2 SVGAGI. With 3 bases removed from V and 5 bases from J, the gap between germline ends came to 17 bases. The CDR3 loop is CASSYMRGGFNNEQFF. The CDR3 coding sequence is TGTGCCAGCAGTTATATGAGGGGAGGATTCAACAATGAGCAGTTCTTC.

The J gene is TRBJ2-5, the V gene TRBV3-1 (or the pseudogene TRBV3-2); no clear D gene. The V end lost 3 bases, the J end lost 5 bases, and 7 bases lay between the germline ends. This CDR3 has 12 residues. The V gene's germline CDR1 is LGHDT and CDR2 YNNKEL (reference sequence). The CDR3 sequence is CASSHVGETQYF. CDR3 bases: TGTGCCAGCAGCCATGTCGGGGAGACCCAGTACTTC.

The gene calls are TRBV15 and TRBJ2-7, with 7 bases lining up with TRBD2. The CDR3 has 19 residues. After removal of 0 bases from V and 2 bases from J, the junction contained 16 bases not matched to a gene. Germline V gives CDR1 LNHNV, CDR2 YYDKDF (reference sequence). The CDR3 region has the DNA TGTGCCACCAGCAGAGAGAAAGGGGCTAGCGGCGTTACGGCCTACGAGCAGTACTTC. Translating it yields CATSREKGASGVTAYEQYF.

The J gene is TRBJ2-7, the V gene TRBV6-4; D is possibly TRBD1 (7 bases). Germline V gene data show CDR1 as MRHNA and CDR2 as SNTAGT. The V gene lost 4 bases and the J gene lost 0 bases, with 10 bases spanning the gap. The CDR3 length is 14 residues. The CDR3 sequence is CASSAGDSSYEQYF. In DNA form, the CDR3 reads TGTGCCAGCAGTGCGGGGGACAGCTCCTACGAGCAGTACTTC.

This chain connects TRBV9 to TRBJ1-1, with 9 nucleotides matching TRBD1. V lost 0 bases and J lost 4; bases outside the gene matches: 4. Germline V gene sequence: CDR1 SGDLS, CDR2 YYNGEE. This CDR3 comprises 15 residues. The DNA for the CDR3 is TGTGCCAGCAGCGTAGCTACGACAGGGGGCACTGAAGCTTTCTTT. Its protein product is CASSVATTGGTEAFF.

The V gene is TRBV4-3, the J gene TRBJ1-2; the D is unclear. This CDR3 has 15 amino acids. Between the trimmed V and J ends, which lost 0 bases and 2 bases, there was a span of 10 bases. CDR1 and CDR2 (germline): LGHNA, YSLEER. The CDR3 DNA follows: TGCGCCAGCAGCCAAGATGGCGCGGCGAACTATGGCTACACCTTC. It translates to CASSQDGAANYGYTF.

V is TRBV2 and J is TRBJ2-1; 11 nucleotides align to TRBD2. Germline values: CDR1 SNHLY, CDR2 FYNNEI. The V gene end was trimmed by 6 bases and the J gene end by 6 bases; junction bases not matched to a gene: 7. There are 15 residues in the CDR3. Here the CDR3 reads CASRSSGGNLNEQFF. In DNA form, the CDR3 reads TGTGCCAGCAGGTCTAGCGGGGGGAACCTCAATGAGCAGTTCTTC. Full variable domain (outside the CDR3, taken from reference TRBV2 and TRBJ2-1): EPEVTQTPSHQVTQMGQEVILRCVPISNHLYFYWYRQILGQKVEFLVSFYNNEISEKSEIFDDQFSVERPDGSNFTLKIRSTKLEDSAMYFCASRSSGGNLNEQFFGPGTRLTVL.

The chain employs TRBV18 and TRBJ2-7; D is unresolved. The germline CDR1 and CDR2 sequences are KGHSH and LQKENI. Trimming cost V 3 bases and J 5 bases, with 14 bases left between them. The CDR3 is 14 amino acids. The CDR3 bases are TGTGCCAGCTCACCGGGCCCTTCAAGGAACGAGCAGTACTTC. Its protein is CASSPGPSRNEQYF.

V usage is TRBV10-3 and J usage is TRBJ1-4; D perhaps matches TRBD1 (6 bases). The length of the CDR3 is 13 residues. The V end was cut by 2 bases, the J end by 5 bases, with 6 bases between. Germline V gene sequence: CDR1 ENHRY, CDR2 SYGVKD. CDR3 in amino acids: CAISEDRNEKLFF. CDR3 nucleotide sequence: TGTGCCATCAGTGAGGACAGGAATGAAAAACTGTTTTTT.